This T cell receptor beta chain was captured by sequencing in a study of patients and donors after allogeneic stem cell transplantation. This CDR3 contains 16 residues. CDR1 is LNHDA and CDR2 is SQIVND in the germline V gene (reference sequence). Trimming shortened V by 4 bases and J by 3 bases, and 17 bases separated the two germline ends. From the RT-PCR reads, TCRdb called clonotypes with MiXCR, one entry per CDR3 protein. The sample has hundreds of thousands of distinct CDR3 sequences, approximately 16% seen once. The sequence was collected from a human donor who was either an allogeneic HSCT recipient or a stem cell or donor lymphocyte infusion donor (not recorded which). It is not recorded whose cells these are; they may come from a transplant donor. This sequence joins TRBV19 and TRBJ2-3; perhaps TRBD1 as D (6 bases). The sample was blood, either unsorted or a sorted T cell fraction (not recorded which). The CDR3 DNA reads as TGTGCCAGTAGTAGGGTCACGGGCAGGGGTACAGATACGCAGTATTTT. This codes for CASSRVTGRGTDTQYF.